Listed below are T cell receptor beta chains from one sample, sequenced in a study of blood T cell repertoires in COVID-19. Clones were sequenced by immunoSEQ multiplex PCR, and TCRdb holds only the in-frame ones, with some missing. The sample has about 73,000 clones, about 91% seen once. Material: peripheral blood. The source of these receptors is an elderly man with acute or convalescent COVID-19. CDR3s include the opening cysteine and the closing phenylalanine or tryptophan.

V	J	CDR3
TRBV5-1	TRBJ1-4	CATSEGVQGAYEKLFF
TRBV2	TRBJ1-2	CASMEGYYGYTF
TRBV27	TRBJ1-5	CASSRTGVNQPQHF
TRBV25-1	TRBJ1-1	CASSGWAEKGTEAFF
TRBV7-2	TRBJ1-3	CASSRLTGSYIGNTIYF
TRBV7-9	TRBJ1-2	CASSSRQGGDYGYTF
TRBV19	TRBJ1-1	CASSRTWNKMGGEAFF
TRBV30	TRBJ1-2	CAWRDRGSYGYTF
TRBV30	TRBJ2-5	CAWSVPFPRVQETQYF
TRBV28	TRBJ1-1	CAAGEAFF
TRBV19	TRBJ1-5	CATPTSREGGGNQPQHF
TRBV27	TRBJ2-7	CASRTHTGYKQYF
TRBV7-2	TRBJ2-6	CASSWGAGANVLTF
TRBV6-5	TRBJ1-4	CASQDRATNEKLFF
TRBV5-6	TRBJ2-7	CASSKQGRVYEQYF
TRBV2	TRBJ2-1	CASSYWNEQFF
TRBV3-1/TRBV3-2	TRBJ2-3	CASSHLTGFDTDTQYF
TRBV7-9	TRBJ1-3	CASSPRGLDTIYF